This T cell receptor beta chain was obtained from a study of shared clonotypes between healthy human individuals. This table comes from immunoSEQ multiplex PCR, and its TCRdb copy is limited to in-frame clones, with some not included. This sample has about 1.5 million clones; 96% occur once, and the top ten carry over 1%. The CDR3 consists of 14 residues. Trimming took off 4 bases at V and 3 bases at J, with 12 bases between the two ends. Per the germline V gene, CDR1 is SSHAT and CDR2 is FNYEAQ (reference sequence). The sequence was obtained from a man younger than 45 in good health. Sequenced sample: naive CD4+ T cells sorted from blood. This sample's subset: CD45RA+ positively selected. The V gene is TRBV7-7, the J gene TRBJ1-1, with a weak D call TRBD1 (5 bases). The chain's CDR3 is CASSSGLGDTEAFF. The DNA for the CDR3 is TGTGCCAGCAGCTCTGGTCTGGGGGACACTGAAGCTTTCTTT.